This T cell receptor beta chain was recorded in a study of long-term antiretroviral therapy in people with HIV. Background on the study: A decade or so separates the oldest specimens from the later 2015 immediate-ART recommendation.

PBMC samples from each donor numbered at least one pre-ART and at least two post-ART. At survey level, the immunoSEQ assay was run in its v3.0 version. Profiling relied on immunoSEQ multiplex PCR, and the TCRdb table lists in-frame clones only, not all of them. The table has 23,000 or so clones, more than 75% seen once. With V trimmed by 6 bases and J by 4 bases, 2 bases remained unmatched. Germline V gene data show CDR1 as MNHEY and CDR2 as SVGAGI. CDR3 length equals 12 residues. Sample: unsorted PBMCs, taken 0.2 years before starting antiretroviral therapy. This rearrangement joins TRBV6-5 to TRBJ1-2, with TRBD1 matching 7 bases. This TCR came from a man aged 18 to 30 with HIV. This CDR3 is CASRGGSYGYTF. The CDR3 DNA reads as TGTGCCAGCAGAGGGGGCTCCTATGGCTACACCTTC.